Listed here is a single TCR beta chain. This CDR3 is built from 17 residues. The junction had 10 bases not matched to a gene; V was cut back by 5 bases and J by 6 bases. Germline V gene data show CDR1 as SSHAT and CDR2 as FNYEAQ (reference sequence). Methods used by the authors: Amplified reference gene primers provided the basis for estimating nucleated cell counts. The data were produced by immunoSEQ multiplex PCR, yet TCRdb's version contains in-frame clones alone and is incomplete. The V and J calls and clone size are taken from that table; D and trimming were inferred from the DNA. The sample includes tens of thousands of clones, around 88% of them seen just once. The sample is drawn from a study of blood T cell repertoires in COVID-19. Study in general: Sites in the United States, Italy and Spain provided acute and convalescent COVID-19 samples. T cells, B-cell-depleted T cells, or PBMCs provided the cDNA or gDNA that served as material.

Material for sequencing was peripheral blood. The V and J genes are TRBV7-7 and TRBJ2-3; 14 bases map to TRBD2. The clonotype comes from a human donor in a cohort sampled during active COVID-19. CDR3 protein: CASSPRLAGGPGDTQYF. CDR3 nucleotide sequence: TGTGCCAGCAGCCCGCGACTAGCGGGGGGGCCTGGGGATACGCAGTATTTT.